This TCR beta chain derives from a study of blood T cell repertoires in COVID-19. Overall study context: COVID-19 samples, acute and convalescent, were from the United States, Italy and Spain.

Per the original methods: Researchers report that nucleated cell counts were estimated from reference gene primer amplification. Profiling relied on immunoSEQ multiplex PCR, and the TCRdb table lists in-frame clones only, not all of them. The V and J calls and clone size are taken from that table; D and trimming were inferred from the DNA. The sample has 42,000 or so clones; around 80% are singletons. The sample taken for sequencing was peripheral blood. The TCR comes from a man at least 80 years old with acute or convalescent COVID-19.

The CDR3 here is CASSQAATSGVTDTQYF. Written as DNA, the CDR3 is TGTGCCAGCAGCCAAGCTGCGACTAGCGGGGTCACAGATACGCAGTATTTT. J is TRBJ2-3 and V is TRBV4-2, with 11 bases lining up with TRBD2. This CDR3 has 17 residues. CDR1 is LGHNA, CDR2 YNFKEQ, per germline. After removal of 1 base from V and 2 bases from J, the junction contained 5 bases not matched to a gene.